These 14 T cell receptor beta chains came from one sample sequenced in a study of human T cells and chemical hapten exposure. Indicated time point: patch test 2, 6 weeks after DPC sensitization. As for treatment: therapeutic diphenylcyclopropenone sensitization with weekly scalp DPC. TCRdb independently ran MiXCR on the RACE reads; one entry per CDR3 protein. The sample includes about 96,000 distinct CDR3 sequences, about 9.6% of them seen just once. Sequencing was performed on whole blood, taken in connection with sensitization to the hapten diphenylcyclopropenone (DPC). The receptors were gathered from a middle-aged woman with alopecia areata. Some clones in this sample may be carry-over from other donors' samples.

This clonotype was seen repeatedly, ten times or more. An end of the junction does not agree with germline; a read error may underlie this. The J gene is TRBJ2-1, the V gene TRBV7-7, with 13 nucleotides matching TRBD2. Looked up from germline, CDR1 is SSHAT and CDR2 is FNYEAQ (reference sequence). CDR3 length: 16 residues. Here the CDR3 reads CASSRGLAGVTSEQFF. CDR3 nucleotides: TGTGCTAGCAGCCGCGGACTAGCGGGAGTAACATCTGAGCAGTTCTTC.

This chain joins TRBV7-6 and TRBJ2-3, with a weak D call TRBD2 (5 bases). Trimming left V 0 bases short and J 2 bases short, with 9 bases between. This CDR3 has 15 amino acids. CDR1 and CDR2 (germline): SGHVS, FNYEAQ. CDR3 amino acids: CASSLAGVTTDTQYF. CDR3 in DNA: TGTGCCAGCAGCTTAGCGGGAGTTACCACAGATACGCAGTATTTT.

The rearrangement links TRBV28 to TRBJ2-2; 10 bases are a match to TRBD2. Trimming cost V 5 bases and J 7 bases; bases outside gene matches: 4. The CDR3 spans 14 residues. CDR1 MDHEN and CDR2 SYDVKM come from the germline V gene. CDR3 bases: TGTGCCAGCAGTCCCAGACTAGCGGGCGGGGAGCTGTTTTTT. Translation gives CASSPRLAGGELFF.

This clonotype was seen only a few times. The chain recombines TRBV20-1 with TRBJ2-5; no clear D. The V end lost 4 bases, the J end lost 4 bases, and 13 bases lay between the germline ends. The CDR3 is 13 residues long. Germline CDR1 reads DFQATT; CDR2 reads SNEGSKA (reference sequence). In nucleotides, the CDR3 is TGCAGTGCTACACCTCCTACCGGAGAGACCCAGTACTTC. Its translation: CSATPPTGETQYF.

This clonotype was detected only a few times. The chain uses TRBV7-2 and TRBJ1-5; D call uncertain. Per germline, CDR1 SGHTA and CDR2 FQGNSA. The CDR3 covers 15 residues. V dropped 2 bases and J dropped 1 base, with 9 bases sitting between them. CDR3 amino acids: CASSLLLASNQPQHF. Written as DNA, the CDR3 is TGTGCCAGCAGCTTACTGTTAGCCAGCAATCAGCCCCAGCATTTT.

This clonotype was picked up many times. The chain employs TRBV6-6 and TRBJ2-1, with D hard to call. The CDR3 contains 14 residues. V was pared by 9 bases and J by 1 base, with 13 bases between. Germline V gene data show CDR1 as MNHNY and CDR2 as SVGAGI (reference sequence). The DNA for the CDR3 is TGTGCCAGTCGGAGAGTCGAGTCCTACAATGAGCAGTTCTTC. Its translation is CASRRVESYNEQFF.

The chain employs TRBV18 and TRBJ2-3; D is uncertain. The CDR3 is made up of 15 amino acids. CDR1 is KGHSH and CDR2 is LQKENI in the germline V gene. V lost 0 bases and J lost 2, with 9 bases in between. CDR3 in DNA: TGTGCCAGCTCACCACCGCTGGCAAACACAGATACGCAGTATTTT. Translated: CASSPPLANTDTQYF.

The rearrangement uses TRBV10-3 and TRBJ2-7, with D perhaps matching TRBD1 (5 bases). CDR3 size: 15 residues. Trimming took off 0 bases at V and 2 bases at J, with 11 bases between the two ends. The germline CDR1 and CDR2 sequences are ENHRY and SYGVKD. The chain's CDR3 is CAISESGRAPYEQYF. The CDR3 DNA follows: TGTGCCATCAGTGAGTCTGGCAGGGCCCCCTACGAGCAGTACTTC.

This clonotype was observed many times. CDR3 residues: CASSSGQNTEAFF. CDR3 in DNA: TGTGCCAGCAGCTCTGGACAGAACACTGAAGCTTTCTTT. V is TRBV7-2 and J is TRBJ1-1; TRBD1 might be the D (5 bases). There are 13 residues in the CDR3. Trimming removed 4 bases from V and 1 base from J, with 7 bases in between. Germline V gene data show CDR1 as SGHTA and CDR2 as FQGNSA.

This clonotype was recorded many times. The V call is TRBV6-2 or TRBV6-3, the J call TRBJ2-7; 7 nucleotides match TRBD2. The CDR3 loop spans 14 amino acids. The V segment lost 5 bases and the J segment 7 bases; nucleotides outside the gene matches: 11. The germline gives CDR1 MNHEY, CDR2 SVGEGT. CDR3 region: CASSPGTIGREQYF. The CDR3 DNA sequence: TGTGCCAGCAGTCCCGGGACTATTGGCAGGGAGCAGTACTTC.

The chain is built from TRBV12-3 or TRBV12-4 and TRBJ2-3; the match to TRBD2 covers 8 bases. The CDR3 has 12 amino acids. J lost 11 bases, V lost 6 bases, and 7 bases had no gene match. CDR3 amino acids: CASSASGSLQYF. The CDR3 bases are TGTGCCAGCAGCGCGAGCGGGAGTCTGCAGTATTTT.

This clonotype was counted ten times or more. The V and J genes are TRBV7-8 and TRBJ1-2, with 7 bases matching TRBD1. CDR3 length equals 15 residues. The V and J ends lost 7 bases and 7 bases, in that order; junction bases with no gene match: 15. CDR1 and CDR2 from the germline V gene are SGHVS and FQNEAQ. For the CDR3, the DNA is TGTGCCAGCACCTCACAGGGGCCAAGAGCGGCTGGCTACACCTTC. Encoded protein: CASTSQGPRAAGYTF.

This clonotype was observed many times. The V and J genes are TRBV28 and TRBJ1-4, with D perhaps matching TRBD1 (6 bases). There are 15 residues in the CDR3. Germline values: CDR1 MDHEN, CDR2 SYDVKM. Deletions cut 5 bases from V and 5 bases from J, with 15 bases between. CDR3 sequence: CASSRGGARNEKLFF. Written as DNA, the CDR3 is TGTGCCAGCAGTCGCGGGGGCGCAAGGAATGAAAAACTGTTTTTT.

This clonotype was seen many times. V is TRBV7-9 and J is TRBJ1-1; 8 bases line up with TRBD1. J was trimmed by 4 bases and V by 5 bases; bases with no gene match: 6. Germline-derived CDR1 and CDR2 are SEHNR and FQNEAQ (reference sequence). This CDR3 spans 14 amino acids. The CDR3 here is CASSQQGGITEAFF. The CDR3 region has the DNA TGTGCCAGCAGCCAACAGGGGGGCATCACTGAAGCTTTCTTT.